The rows below give T cell receptor beta chains drawn from one sample of a study of response to subunit inactivated influenza vaccine. TCRdb processed the RT-PCR reads anew with MiXCR; each CDR3 protein has one entry. The sample has roughly 520,000 distinct CDR3 sequences; around 25% are singletons. Sequencing used CD4+ T cells sorted from PBMCs, obtained about 5 days after vaccination. Every receptor here comes from a man in his fifties who received an inactivated influenza vaccine. The CDR3 runs from the conserved cysteine through the conserved F or W. Fields, in order: D gene, J gene, clone size, CDR3 length, V gene, CDR3 protein, CDR3 DNA. The D gene is left open where the match is weak. Some rows have no size entry. The others give once, few or many, or a class for an expanded clone.

D: TRBD2
J: TRBJ2-1
size: NA
length: 16
V: TRBV7-2
CDR3: CASSPRTSGSHVEQFF
DNA: TGTGCCAGCAGCCCTCGGACTAGCGGGAGTCATGTGGAGCAGTTCTTC

D: TRBD2
J: TRBJ2-7
size: many
length: 15
V: TRBV24-1
CDR3: CATSDSLASGDEQYF
DNA: TGTGCCACCAGTGATTCCCTTGCAAGCGGGGACGAGCAGTACTTC

D: NA
J: TRBJ2-7
size: few
length: 14
V: TRBV4-2
CDR3: CASSQDLLFYEQYF
DNA: TGTGCCAGCAGCCAAGATTTACTTTTCTACGAGCAGTACTTC

D: NA
J: TRBJ2-7
size: few
length: 16
V: TRBV4-2
CDR3: CASSQGWDIRSYEQYF
DNA: TGTGCCAGCAGCCAAGGTTGGGACATCCGCTCCTACGAGCAGTACTTC

D: NA
J: TRBJ2-7
size: few
length: 15
V: TRBV9
CDR3: CASSVSLQGPYEQYF
DNA: TGTGCCAGCAGCGTAAGTCTACAGGGTCCCTACGAGCAGTACTTC

D: NA
J: TRBJ1-2
size: few
length: 12
V: TRBV27
CDR3: CASSPSGYGYTF
DNA: TGTGCCAGCAGTCCGTCGGGCTATGGCTACACCTTC

D: NA
J: TRBJ2-7
size: NA
length: 14
V: TRBV20-1
CDR3: CSAVKGQKSYEQYF
DNA: TGCAGTGCTGTAAAAGGACAGAAAAGCTACGAGCAGTACTTC

D: TRBD1
J: TRBJ2-5
size: NA
length: 15
V: TRBV7-2
CDR3: CASSQGTARYETQYF
DNA: TGTGCCAGCAGCCAAGGGACAGCCCGATATGAGACCCAGTACTTC

D: TRBD2
J: TRBJ2-3
size: NA
length: 19
V: TRBV28
CDR3: CASSSVGLAGASATDTQYF
DNA: TGTGCCAGCAGTTCCGTAGGTCTAGCGGGGGCCTCAGCCACAGATACGCAGTATTTT

D: TRBD1
J: TRBJ2-7
size: NA
length: 15
V: TRBV19
CDR3: CASSTRTGRAYEQYF
DNA: TGTGCCAGTAGTACTCGGACAGGGCGGGCCTACGAGCAGTACTTC

D: NA
J: TRBJ2-1
size: few
length: 14
V: TRBV20-1
CDR3: CSAERLRGDNEQFF
DNA: TGCAGTGCAGAACGGCTACGGGGTGACAATGAGCAGTTCTTC

D: TRBD2
J: TRBJ2-3
size: NA
length: 15
V: TRBV18
CDR3: CASSPPGLAPDTQYF
DNA: TGTGCCAGCTCACCACCGGGACTAGCGCCAGATACGCAGTATTTT

D: NA
J: TRBJ2-1
size: NA
length: 15
V: TRBV29-1
CDR3: CSVEHRDGIYNEQFF
DNA: TGCAGCGTTGAACATCGAGACGGGATATACAATGAGCAGTTCTTC

D: NA
J: TRBJ1-1
size: NA
length: 16
V: TRBV12-3/TRBV12-4
CDR3: CASSQGGLARHTEAFF
DNA: TGTGCCAGCAGCCAAGGGGGGTTAGCGCGCCACACTGAAGCTTTCTTT

D: NA
J: TRBJ1-5
size: many
length: 13
V: TRBV7-9
CDR3: CASTMGGNQPQHF
DNA: TGTGCCAGCACCATGGGAGGAAATCAGCCCCAGCATTTT

D: TRBD2
J: TRBJ2-7
size: few
length: 15
V: TRBV5-5
CDR3: CASSLRAGVSYEQYF
DNA: TGTGCCAGCAGCTTAAGAGCGGGAGTCTCCTACGAGCAGTACTTC

D: NA
J: TRBJ2-1
size: few
length: 15
V: TRBV7-7
CDR3: CASSLQAGSYNEQFF
DNA: TGTGCCAGCAGCTTACAAGCAGGCTCCTACAATGAGCAGTTCTTC

D: NA
J: TRBJ1-5
size: few
length: 12
V: TRBV20-1
CDR3: CSASSPSQPQHF
DNA: TGCAGTGCTAGTTCTCCGTCTCAGCCCCAGCATTTT

D: NA
J: TRBJ2-5
size: NA
length: 14
V: TRBV20-1
CDR3: CSARSQGRMETQYF
DNA: TGCAGTGCTAGAAGTCAGGGTAGGATGGAGACCCAGTACTTC

D: NA
J: TRBJ1-6
size: NA
length: 16
V: TRBV28
CDR3: CASSQAGSSYNSPLHF
DNA: TGTGCCAGCAGTCAGGCGGGGAGCTCCTATAATTCACCCCTCCACTTT

D: NA
J: TRBJ1-5
size: NA
length: 15
V: TRBV20-1
CDR3: CSASRGSGGNQPQHF
DNA: TGCAGTGCGAGCCGGGGCAGCGGGGGAAATCAGCCCCAGCATTTT

D: NA
J: TRBJ2-7
size: few
length: 16
V: TRBV7-3
CDR3: CASSLKPGLPSYEQYF
DNA: TGTGCCAGCAGCTTGAAGCCCGGGCTCCCCTCCTACGAGCAGTACTTC

D: NA
J: TRBJ2-3
size: NA
length: 13
V: TRBV20-1
CDR3: CSANPSSTDTQYF
DNA: TGCAGTGCTAACCCTAGTAGCACAGATACGCAGTATTTT

D: NA
J: TRBJ2-5
size: few
length: 14
V: TRBV24-1
CDR3: CATKALDGEETQYF
DNA: TGTGCCACCAAAGCTCTCGACGGGGAAGAGACCCAGTACTTC

D: NA
J: TRBJ2-1
size: NA
length: 16
V: TRBV4-3
CDR3: CASSFGTLGSYNEQFF
DNA: TGCGCCAGCAGCTTCGGGACTCTGGGGTCCTACAATGAGCAGTTCTTC